This T cell receptor beta chain stems from a study of blood T cell repertoires in COVID-19. Turning to the study itself: Either two negative PCRs, clearance, or symptom resolution qualified Cohort 3 donors as recovered.

Clones were read by immunoSEQ multiplex PCR, and TCRdb kept only the in-frame ones, dropping some. The data show 210,000 or so clones, less than 90% seen once. Trimming removed 3 bases at V and 4 bases at J, with 9 bases between. Germline V gene sequence: CDR1 SGHAT, CDR2 FQNNGV. The CDR3 runs 13 residues. Sequencing used PBMCs or T cells enriched from blood (not recorded which). The rearrangement uses TRBV11-2 and TRBJ1-2; D unclear. This TCR derives from a woman aged 45-65 years in a cohort exposed to, infected with or recovered from COVID-19 (not recorded which). DNA of the CDR3: TGTGCCAGCAGCTTGGCCCGGGGCTATGGCTACACCTTC. The encoded protein is CASSLARGYGYTF.